This T cell receptor (beta chain) was captured in a study of post-analysis software for immune sequencing data. Whole-study results and caveats: Patients carried five TRBV segments more frequently than controls did, and TRBV5-6, TRBV5-1 and TRBV20-1 were among them. Those with multiple sclerosis, the patient group, showed significantly lower normalized Chao1 diversity than controls.

Presence of unique molecular identifiers characterized the TCR beta cDNA libraries. Starting from approximately 0.95 to 9.8 million T cells, the study yielded hundreds of thousands of cDNA molecules. TCRdb re-derived calls from the PCR reads in MiXCR, one entry per CDR3 protein. The table lists 700,000 to 900,000 distinct CDR3 sequences, about 45% of them singletons. In regard to this clonotype: Its antigen is unidentified.

The germline CDR1 and CDR2 sequences are MNHNY and SVGAGI (reference sequence). The junction had 6 bases not matched to a gene; V was cut back by 7 bases and J by 3 bases. This CDR3 comprises 13 residues. This chain uses TRBV6-6 with TRBJ2-7, with 7 bases identical to TRBD1. The sequencing sample was made of blood. The TCR comes from a girl between 5 and 17 years old with multiple sclerosis. The CDR3 nucleotides are TGTGCCAGCAACCGGGACAGATACTACGAGCAGTACTTC. This encodes CASNRDRYYEQYF.